One and the same sample provided the 9 T cell receptor beta chains below, sequenced in a study of CD8 T cells in Susac syndrome. Reverse transcription of roughly 0.5 to 1 ug RNA was carried out with random hexamers. TCRdb itself ran the immunoSEQ multiplex PCR reads through MiXCR, one entry per CDR3 protein. Of 150,000 or so distinct CDR3 sequences in the sample, about 96% were seen once. Sequencing was carried out using CD4+ T cells from PBMCs. These receptors came from a human donor with Susac syndrome.

CDR3 coding DNA: TGCAGCGTTACCCGGGACAGGAGCACAGATACGCAGTATTTT. Translating it yields CSVTRDRSTDTQYF. The chain joins TRBV29-1 to TRBJ2-3; 8 bases map to TRBD1. Germline V CDR1 and CDR2: SQVTM, ANQGSEA. CDR3 length: 14 residues. Trimming cost V 5 bases and J 0 bases; bases outside gene matches: 4.

The chain carries TRBV29-1 and TRBJ2-7; 7 bases are a match to TRBD2. After removal of 5 bases from V and 4 bases from J, the junction contained 14 bases not matched to a gene. This CDR3 spans 15 amino acids. The germline V gene has CDR1 SQVTM and CDR2 ANQGSEA. CDR3 residues: CSVKGLSGVPYEQYF. The CDR3 DNA is TGCAGCGTTAAGGGACTATCGGGAGTTCCTTACGAGCAGTACTTC.

This chain connects TRBV20-1 to TRBJ2-1; 9 bases are a match to TRBD2. The germline gives CDR1 DFQATT, CDR2 SNEGSKA (reference sequence). Trimming removed 3 bases from V and 4 bases from J; junction bases left unmatched: 10. CDR3 length equals 16 residues. The CDR3 reads CSASESGLAGYNEQFF. The CDR3 bases are TGCAGTGCTAGCGAGTCGGGGCTAGCGGGATACAATGAGCAGTTCTTC.

J is TRBJ2-1 and V is TRBV3-1, with TRBD2 matching 9 bases. Germline lookup yields CDR1 LGHDT and CDR2 YNNKEL (reference sequence). Trimming removed 0 bases from V and 9 bases from J; junction bases left unmatched: 3. The CDR3 runs 14 residues. The CDR3 DNA reads as TGTGCCAGCAGCCAAGACTTACTAGCGGGTGAGCAGTTCTTC. This sequence encodes CASSQDLLAGEQFF.

The V call is TRBV24-1, the J call TRBJ2-2; 8 positions match TRBD1. V gave up 3 bases and J gave up 4 bases; unmatched junction bases: 0. The CDR3 totals 14 residues. Germline V gene data show CDR1 as KGHDR and CDR2 as SFDVKD. The CDR3 loop reads CATSDDRGTGELFF. CDR3 nucleotides: TGTGCCACCAGTGATGACAGGGGCACCGGGGAGCTGTTTTTT.

CDR3 coding DNA: TGTGCCAGCAGTGCCCCAACCTACGAGCAGTACTTC. As protein: CASSAPTYEQYF. V is TRBV28 and J is TRBJ2-7; D ambiguous. Germline CDR1 is MDHEN and CDR2 is SYDVKM. The CDR3 covers 12 residues. V lost 5 bases, J lost 2 bases, and 7 bases lay in between.

The chain links TRBV28 to TRBJ2-5; TRBD2 matches at 11 bases. V gave up 4 bases and J gave up 5 bases; unmatched junction bases: 6. The CDR3 has 15 residues. Germline V CDR1 and CDR2: MDHEN, SYDVKM. The CDR3 nucleotides read TGTGCCAGCAGTTCCCTAGCGGGAGGTGGGGAGACCCAGTACTTC. Its translation: CASSSLAGGGETQYF.

In regard to this clonotype: The junction departs from germline at one end; a sequencing error may be responsible. V gene TRBV3-1 combines with J gene TRBJ2-5; D remains ambiguous. Germline V gene data show CDR1 as LGHDT and CDR2 as YNNKEL (reference sequence). The CDR3 extends over 12 amino acids. Written as DNA, the CDR3 is TGTGCCAGCAGCTTCGATCAAGGGACCCAGTACTTC. Translation gives CASSFDQGTQYF.

This rearrangement joins TRBV18 to TRBJ2-7; unclear D gene. V was pared by 2 bases and J by 4 bases, with 3 bases between. This CDR3 region has 11 residues. Per the germline V gene, CDR1 is KGHSH and CDR2 is LQKENI. DNA of the CDR3: TGTGCCAGCTCACCAGGGTACGAGCAGTACTTC. It encodes CASSPGYEQYF.